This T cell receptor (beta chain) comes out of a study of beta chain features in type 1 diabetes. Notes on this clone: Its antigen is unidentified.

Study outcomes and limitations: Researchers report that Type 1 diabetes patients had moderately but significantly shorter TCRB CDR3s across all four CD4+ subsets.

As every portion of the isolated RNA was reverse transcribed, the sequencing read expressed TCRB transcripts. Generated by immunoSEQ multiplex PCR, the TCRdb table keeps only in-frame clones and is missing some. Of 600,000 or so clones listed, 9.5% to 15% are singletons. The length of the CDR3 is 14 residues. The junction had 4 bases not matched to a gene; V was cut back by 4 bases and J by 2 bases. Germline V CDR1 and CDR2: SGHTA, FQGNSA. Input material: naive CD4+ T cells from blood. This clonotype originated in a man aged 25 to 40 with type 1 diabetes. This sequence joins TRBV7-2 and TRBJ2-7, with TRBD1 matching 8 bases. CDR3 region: CASSSDRGAYEQYF. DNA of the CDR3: TGTGCCAGCAGCTCTGACAGGGGTGCCTACGAGCAGTACTTC. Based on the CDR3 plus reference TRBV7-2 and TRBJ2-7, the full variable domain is GAGVSQSPSNKVTEKGKDVELRCDPISGHTALYWYRQSLGQGLEFLIYFQGNSAPDKSGLPSDRFSAERTGGSVSTLTIQRTQQEDSAVYLCASSSDRGAYEQYFGPGTRLTVT.